This TCR beta chain was captured by sequencing in a study of identical twins. General study findings and limits: Researchers reported excess low generation probability among twin-shared out-of-frame alpha sequences.

TCRdb called the 5' RACE reads again in MiXCR, with one record for every CDR3 protein. The repertoire includes fewer than 550,000 distinct CDR3 sequences, 14% of them detected once, and about 0.94% sits in the top ten. Germline loops: CDR1 DFQATT, CDR2 SNEGSKA (reference sequence). The J segment lost 5 bases and the V segment lost 0 bases, leaving 19 bases of the junction unmatched. The CDR3 covers 18 residues. The donors were all healthy and Caucasian. This clonotype was picked up a small number of times. What it binds is not known. This sample also appeared in a second study, on yellow fever vaccine responses in identical twins.

The chain has TRBV20-1 and TRBJ2-7; 7 nucleotides agree with TRBD2. Material for sequencing was CD4+ T cells sorted from blood. The clonotype comes from a woman aged 18-29 years in good health. CDR3 amino acids: CSARDTKGGFRIADEQYF. The CDR3 DNA follows: TGCAGTGCTAGAGATACCAAGGGAGGGTTTAGAATCGCCGACGAGCAGTACTTC.